Listed below are T cell receptor beta chains from one sample, sequenced in a study of blood T cell repertoires in COVID-19. Only in-frame clones appear in the TCRdb table, and some are missing; sequencing was by immunoSEQ multiplex PCR. Found here are under 75,000 clones, over 55% of them singletons; the top ten hold about 5%. Specimen: peripheral blood. These receptor sequences come from a woman aged 65 to 85 with COVID-19, enrolled during active disease. CDR3s include the opening cysteine and the closing phenylalanine or tryptophan. A D gene is named only where the DNA matches it firmly. Where a row states a size, it is once, few, many or the class of an expanded clone; other rows omit it.

J	V	size	D	DNA	CDR3
TRBJ2-6	TRBV29-1	.	.	TGCAGCGCTCTGTCTGGCGCCAACGTCCTGACTTTC	CSALSGANVLTF
TRBJ2-6	TRBV27	.	.	TGTGCCAGCACCCAACTAGGCTCTGGGGCCAACGTCCTGACTTTC	CASTQLGSGANVLTF
TRBJ1-5	TRBV7-3	.	.	TGTGCCAGCAGCTTAAGCCCGGATCAGCCCCAGCATTTT	CASSLSPDQPQHF
TRBJ2-3	TRBV7-8	.	.	TGTGCCAGCAGCTTGCCGGTCCGCACAGATACGCAGTATTTT	CASSLPVRTDTQYF
TRBJ2-7	TRBV7-9	.	.	TGTGCCAGCAGCTTAGACCGGGCGACTAGCGAGCAGTACTTC	CASSLDRATSEQYF
TRBJ1-1	TRBV4-3	once	.	TGCGCCAGCAGCCAAGATCGGGGGGCGAACACTGAAGCTTTCTTT	CASSQDRGANTEAFF
TRBJ1-5	TRBV7-8	.	.	TGTGCCAGCAGCCGAGGCGGGCTCGGAGAGGCCCAGCATTTT	CASSRGGLGEAQHF
TRBJ1-3	TRBV5-1	many	TRBD1	TGCGCCAGCAGCTTGGGGGACAGGGGGTCTGGAAACACCATATATTTT	CASSLGDRGSGNTIYF
TRBJ1-1	TRBV12-3/TRBV12-4	.	TRBD1	TGTGCCAGTGCGGGACAGATGAACACTGAAGCTTTCTTT	CASAGQMNTEAFF
TRBJ1-5	TRBV12-3/TRBV12-4	.	.	TGTGCCAGCAGCTTCGACAGGCCCGGGGACCAGCATTTT	CASSFDRPGDQHF
TRBJ1-4	TRBV2	.	TRBD1	TGTGCCAGCAGTGAAGACAGGGGAGCTAATGAAAAACTGTTTTTT	CASSEDRGANEKLFF
TRBJ1-1	TRBV29-1	.	.	TGCAGCGTTGCTGGGCGGGGTGGGAACACTGAAGCTTTCTTT	CSVAGRGGNTEAFF
TRBJ2-5	TRBV5-1	.	TRBD2	TGCGCCAGCAGGGGCGGGGGGTCCCAAGAGACCCAGTACTTC	CASRGGGSQETQYF
TRBJ1-1	TRBV7-9	.	.	TGTGCCAGCAGTGCTTCGGAGACTGAAGCTTTCTTT	CASSASETEAFF
TRBJ1-2	TRBV5-1	.	.	TGCGCCAGCAGCTTGGATGGCAGAGGATATGGCTACACCTTC	CASSLDGRGYGYTF
TRBJ1-1	TRBV6-6	.	.	TGTGCCAGCAGGGAGACCCAGAGAGCTTTCTTT	CASRETQRAFF
TRBJ2-5	TRBV7-7	few	TRBD2	TGTGCTAGCAGCCCGGGACTAGCGGGAGTAGGAGAGACCCAGTACTTC	CASSPGLAGVGETQYF
TRBJ2-7	TRBV2	.	.	TGTGCCAGCAGTGATGGACACGTACCGTACGAGCAGTACTTC	CASSDGHVPYEQYF
TRBJ2-1	TRBV20-1	.	.	TGCAGTGCCGGGGACTACAATGAGCAGTTCTTC	CSAGDYNEQFF
TRBJ2-2	TRBV19	.	.	TGTGCCAGCACCAAGCGGGCCCCCTCGAACACCGGGGAGCTGTTTTTT	CASTKRAPSNTGELFF
TRBJ2-3	TRBV18	.	TRBD2	TGTGCCAGCTCATCGATCCGGGAGGGAGATACGCAGTATTTT	CASSSIREGDTQYF
TRBJ1-5	TRBV19	.	.	TGTGCCAGTAGTATACCGGGGGGGACAATAAGCAATCAGCCCCAGCATTTT	CASSIPGGTISNQPQHF
TRBJ1-5	TRBV19	.	TRBD1	TGTGCCAGTAGTAGCAACACAGGGGGCGGTCAGCCCCAGCATTTT	CASSSNTGGGQPQHF
TRBJ2-1	TRBV11-3	.	.	TGTGCCAGCAGCTTAGATTCAGGCTCCTACAATGAGCAGTTCTTC	CASSLDSGSYNEQFF
TRBJ1-2	TRBV6-6	.	.	TGTGCCAGCAGTCCCCCTGGGGCCCTCAGCTATGGCTACACCTTC	CASSPPGALSYGYTF
TRBJ1-1	TRBV4-1	.	.	TGCGCCAGCAGCCAAGGGAACAGCTTGAACACTGAAGCTTTCTTT	CASSQGNSLNTEAFF
TRBJ1-2	TRBV12-5	.	TRBD1	TGTGCTAGTGCCCTGGACAGGGCGGGTGGCTACACCTTC	CASALDRAGGYTF
TRBJ1-2	TRBV2	.	TRBD1	TGTGCCAGCAGTGAAGCGACAGGGGGCTCAATTAACTATGGCTACACCTTC	CASSEATGGSINYGYTF
TRBJ2-5	TRBV5-1	.	TRBD2	TGCGCCAGCAGCTTGAGGCGCGGGACTAGCGCCTCCGTTGAGACCCAGTACTTC	CASSLRRGTSASVETQYF
TRBJ1-3	TRBV6-5	.	.	TGTGCCAGCACCCCAGATTACTCTGGAAACACCATATATTTT	CASTPDYSGNTIYF
TRBJ2-1	TRBV5-6	.	TRBD2	TGTGCCAGCAGACTAGCGGACCAGCAGTTCTTC	CASRLADQQFF
TRBJ2-2	TRBV11-2	once	.	TGTGCCAGCAGCTTAGATCTCGGGGAGCTGTTTTTT	CASSLDLGELFF